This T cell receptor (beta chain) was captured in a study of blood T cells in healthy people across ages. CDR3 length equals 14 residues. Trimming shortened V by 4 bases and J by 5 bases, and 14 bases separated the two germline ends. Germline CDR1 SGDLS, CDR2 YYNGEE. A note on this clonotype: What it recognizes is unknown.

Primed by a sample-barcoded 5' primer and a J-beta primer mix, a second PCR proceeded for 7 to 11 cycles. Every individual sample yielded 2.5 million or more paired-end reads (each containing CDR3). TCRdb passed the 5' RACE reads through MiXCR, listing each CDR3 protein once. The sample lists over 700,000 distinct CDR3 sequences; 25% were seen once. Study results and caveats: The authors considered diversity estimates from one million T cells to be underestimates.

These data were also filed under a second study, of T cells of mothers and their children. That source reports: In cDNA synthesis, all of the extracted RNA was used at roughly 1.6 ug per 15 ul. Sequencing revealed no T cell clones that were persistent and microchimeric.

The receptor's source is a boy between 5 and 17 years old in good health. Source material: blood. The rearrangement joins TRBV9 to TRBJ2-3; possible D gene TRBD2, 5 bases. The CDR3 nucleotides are TGTGCCAGCAGCCCTGGCTCCCGGGGAGATACGCAGTATTTT. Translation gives CASSPGSRGDTQYF.